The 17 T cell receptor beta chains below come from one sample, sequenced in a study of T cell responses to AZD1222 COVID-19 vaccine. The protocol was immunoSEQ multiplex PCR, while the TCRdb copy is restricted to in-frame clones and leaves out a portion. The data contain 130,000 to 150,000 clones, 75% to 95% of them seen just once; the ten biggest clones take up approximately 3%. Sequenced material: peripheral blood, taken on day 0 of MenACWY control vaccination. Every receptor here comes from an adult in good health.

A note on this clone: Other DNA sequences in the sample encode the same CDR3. This CDR3 reads CASSRGGSGNTIYF. The CDR3 bases are TGTGCCAGCAGCCGAGGGGGCTCAGGAAACACCATATATTTT. The rearrangement joins TRBV7-3 to TRBJ1-3; 7 bases map to TRBD1. Unmatched junction bases numbered 5, after V lost 5 bases and J lost 4 bases. This CDR3 contains 14 residues. Germline V lookup: CDR1 SGHTA, CDR2 FQGTGA.

In DNA, the CDR3 is TGTGCCAGCAGCTTAGTGCAGGGGACCACTGAAGCTTTCTTT. Residues: CASSLVQGTTEAFF. The rearrangement uses TRBV7-9 and TRBJ1-1; tentatively, D is TRBD1 (6 bases). CDR3 length: 14 residues. Trimming pared 1 base from V and 4 bases from J, leaving 10 bases between. Germline CDR1 reads SEHNR; CDR2 reads FQNEAQ (reference sequence).

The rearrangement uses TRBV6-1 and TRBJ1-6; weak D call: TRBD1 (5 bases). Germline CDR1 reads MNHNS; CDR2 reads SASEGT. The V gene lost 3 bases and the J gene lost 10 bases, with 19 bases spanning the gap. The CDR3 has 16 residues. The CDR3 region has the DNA TGTGCCAGCAGTGAGAAGGGGATCTCTGGAAAGTCACCCCTCCACTTT. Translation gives CASSEKGISGKSPLHF.

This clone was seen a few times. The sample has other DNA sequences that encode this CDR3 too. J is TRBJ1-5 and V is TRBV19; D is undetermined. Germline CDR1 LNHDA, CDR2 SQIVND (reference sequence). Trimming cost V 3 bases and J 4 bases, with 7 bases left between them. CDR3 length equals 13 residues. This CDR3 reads CASSIEGNQPQHF. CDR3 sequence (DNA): TGTGCCAGTAGTATCGAGGGAAATCAGCCCCAGCATTTT.

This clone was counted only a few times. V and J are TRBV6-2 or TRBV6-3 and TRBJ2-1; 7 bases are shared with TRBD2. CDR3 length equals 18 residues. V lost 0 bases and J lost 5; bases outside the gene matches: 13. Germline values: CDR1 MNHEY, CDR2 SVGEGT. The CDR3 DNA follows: TGTGCCAGCAGTTACTCGGGGCACATAGCGGGCGTCGACAATGAGCAGTTCTTC. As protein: CASSYSGHIAGVDNEQFF.

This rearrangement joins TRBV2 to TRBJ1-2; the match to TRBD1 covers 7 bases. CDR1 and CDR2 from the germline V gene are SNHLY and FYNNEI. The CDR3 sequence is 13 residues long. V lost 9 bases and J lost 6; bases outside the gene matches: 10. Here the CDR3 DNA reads TGTGCCAGACTGGACAGGCTTACTGATGGCTACACCTTC. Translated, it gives CARLDRLTDGYTF.

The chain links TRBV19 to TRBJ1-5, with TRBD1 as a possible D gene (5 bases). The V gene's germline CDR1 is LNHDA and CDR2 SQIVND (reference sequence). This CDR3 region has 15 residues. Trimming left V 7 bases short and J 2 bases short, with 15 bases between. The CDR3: CASKRVSGGNQPQHF. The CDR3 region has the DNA TGTGCCAGTAAAAGGGTGTCGGGGGGCAATCAGCCCCAGCATTTT.

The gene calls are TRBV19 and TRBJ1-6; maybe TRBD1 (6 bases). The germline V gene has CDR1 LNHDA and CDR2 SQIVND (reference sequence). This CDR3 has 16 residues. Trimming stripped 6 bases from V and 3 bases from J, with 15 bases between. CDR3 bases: TGTGCCAGTAGAGGAGGGGGGGCGCGCTATAATTCACCCCTCCACTTT. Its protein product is CASRGGGARYNSPLHF.

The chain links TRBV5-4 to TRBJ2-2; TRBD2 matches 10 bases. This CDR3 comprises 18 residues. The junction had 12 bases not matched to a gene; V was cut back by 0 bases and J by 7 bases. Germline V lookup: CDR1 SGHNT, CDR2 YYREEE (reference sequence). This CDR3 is CASSLDLRSLAGVGELFF. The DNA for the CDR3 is TGTGCCAGCAGCTTGGACCTACGGTCTCTAGCGGGAGTCGGGGAGCTGTTTTTT.

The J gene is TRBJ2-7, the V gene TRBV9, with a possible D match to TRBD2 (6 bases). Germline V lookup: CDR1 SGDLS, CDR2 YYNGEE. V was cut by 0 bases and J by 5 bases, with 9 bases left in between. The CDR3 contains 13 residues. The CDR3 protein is CASSVEGGNEQYF. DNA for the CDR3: TGTGCCAGCAGCGTAGAAGGAGGGAACGAGCAGTACTTC.

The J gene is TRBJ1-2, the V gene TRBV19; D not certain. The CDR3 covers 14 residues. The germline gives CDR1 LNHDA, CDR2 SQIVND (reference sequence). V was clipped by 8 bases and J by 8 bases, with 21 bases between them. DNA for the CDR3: TGTGCCAGTTCTGACAAAGGTTACGGTGGCGGCTACACCTTC. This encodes CASSDKGYGGGYTF.

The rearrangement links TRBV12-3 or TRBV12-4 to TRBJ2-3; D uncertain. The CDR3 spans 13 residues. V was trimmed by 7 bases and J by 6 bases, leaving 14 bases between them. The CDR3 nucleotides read TGTGCCAGCACCCCCGTGGCTACGGATACGCAGTATTTT. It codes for CASTPVATDTQYF.

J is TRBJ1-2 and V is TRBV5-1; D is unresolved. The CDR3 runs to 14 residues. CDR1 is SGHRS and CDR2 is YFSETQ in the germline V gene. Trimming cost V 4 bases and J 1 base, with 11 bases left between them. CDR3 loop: CASSTSGLNYGYTF. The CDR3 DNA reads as TGCGCCAGCAGCACATCGGGCCTTAACTATGGCTACACCTTC.

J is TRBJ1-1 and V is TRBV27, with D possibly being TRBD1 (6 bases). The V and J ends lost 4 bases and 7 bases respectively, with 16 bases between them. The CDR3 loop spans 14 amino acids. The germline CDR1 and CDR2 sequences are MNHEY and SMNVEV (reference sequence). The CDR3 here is CASSSLQGISEAFF. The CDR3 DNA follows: TGTGCCAGCAGTTCCCTACAGGGAATAAGTGAAGCTTTCTTT.

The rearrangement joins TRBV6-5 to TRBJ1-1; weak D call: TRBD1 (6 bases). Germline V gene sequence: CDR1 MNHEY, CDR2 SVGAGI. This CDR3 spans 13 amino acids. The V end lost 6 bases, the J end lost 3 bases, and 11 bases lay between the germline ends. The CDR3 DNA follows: TGTGCCAGCAGCCCACAGGGATACACTGAAGCTTTCTTT. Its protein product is CASSPQGYTEAFF.

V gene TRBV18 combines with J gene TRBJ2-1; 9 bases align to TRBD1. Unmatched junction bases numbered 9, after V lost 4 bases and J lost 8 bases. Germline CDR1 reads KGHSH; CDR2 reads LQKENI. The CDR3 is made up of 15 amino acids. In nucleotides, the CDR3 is TGTGCCAGCTCACAACAAGAGACAGGGGGAGATGAGCAGTTCTTC. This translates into CASSQQETGGDEQFF.

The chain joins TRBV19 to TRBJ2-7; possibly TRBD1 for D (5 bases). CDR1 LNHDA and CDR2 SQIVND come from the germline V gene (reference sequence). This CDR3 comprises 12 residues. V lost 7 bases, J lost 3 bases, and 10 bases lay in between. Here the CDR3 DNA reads TGTGCCAGTAAAGGGGCGGACTACGAGCAGTACTTC. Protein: CASKGADYEQYF. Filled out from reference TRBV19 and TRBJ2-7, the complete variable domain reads DGGITQSPKYLFRKEGQNVTLSCEQNLNHDAMYWYRQDPGQGLRLIYYSQIVNDFQKGDIAEGYSVSREKKESFPLTVTSAQKNPTAFYLCASKGADYEQYFGPGTRLTVT.